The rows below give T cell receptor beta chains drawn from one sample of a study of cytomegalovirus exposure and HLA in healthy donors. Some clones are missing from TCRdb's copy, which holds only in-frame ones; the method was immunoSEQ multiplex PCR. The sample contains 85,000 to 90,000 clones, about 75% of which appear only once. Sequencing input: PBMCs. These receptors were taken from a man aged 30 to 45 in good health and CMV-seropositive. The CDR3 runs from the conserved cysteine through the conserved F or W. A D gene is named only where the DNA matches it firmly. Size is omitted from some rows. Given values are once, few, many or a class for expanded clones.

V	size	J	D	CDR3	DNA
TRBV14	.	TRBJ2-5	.	CASSQAFGLANSGTQYF	TGTGCCAGCAGCCAAGCTTTTGGGCTAGCCAATTCGGGGACCCAGTACTTC
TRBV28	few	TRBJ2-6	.	CASSLMLGARSSGANVLTF	TGTGCCAGCAGTTTAATGTTAGGGGCCCGGAGTTCTGGGGCCAACGTCCTGACTTTC
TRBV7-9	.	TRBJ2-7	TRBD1	CASSLETGGSYEQYF	TGTGCCAGCAGCTTAGAGACAGGGGGAAGCTACGAGCAGTACTTC
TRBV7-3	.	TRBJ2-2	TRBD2	CASSPQRGAGGELFF	TGTGCCAGCAGCCCGCAGCGGGGGGCGGGGGGGGAGCTGTTTTTT
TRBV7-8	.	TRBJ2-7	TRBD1	CASSYRDRVSYEQYF	TGTGCCAGCAGCTACCGGGACAGGGTGTCCTACGAGCAGTACTTC
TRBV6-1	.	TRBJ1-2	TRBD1	CASSEGQGAFYGYTF	TGTGCCAGCAGTGAGGGACAGGGGGCCTTCTATGGCTACACCTTC
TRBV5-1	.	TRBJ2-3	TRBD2	CASSPPSGGAVDTQYF	TGCGCCAGCAGCCCACCTAGCGGGGGGGCCGTGGATACGCAGTATTTT
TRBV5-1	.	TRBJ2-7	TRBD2	CASSLLGLAGGRQISYEQYF	TGCGCCAGCAGCTTGCTGGGACTAGCGGGGGGCCGTCAAATATCCTACGAGCAGTACTTC
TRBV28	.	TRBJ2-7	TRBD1	CASRVQGAGEQYF	TGTGCCAGCAGGGTACAGGGGGCGGGCGAGCAGTACTTC
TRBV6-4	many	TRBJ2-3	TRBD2	CASSPLAGGADTQYF	TGTGCCAGCAGCCCACTAGCGGGGGGCGCAGATACGCAGTATTTT
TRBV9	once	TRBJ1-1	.	CASSVAGQMNTEAFF	TGTGCCAGCAGCGTAGCAGGACAGATGAACACTGAAGCTTTCTTT
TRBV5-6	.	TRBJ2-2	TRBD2	CASSIWGGTGELFF	TGTGCCAGCTCTATTTGGGGGGGTACCGGGGAGCTGTTTTTT
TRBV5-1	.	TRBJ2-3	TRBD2	CASSFSSRRGGSDTQYF	TGCGCCAGCAGCTTTTCTTCCCGGCGGGGGGGCTCAGATACGCAGTATTTT
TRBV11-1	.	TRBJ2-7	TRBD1	CASSPRQGADEQYF	TGTGCCAGCAGCCCCAGGCAGGGGGCCGACGAGCAGTACTTC
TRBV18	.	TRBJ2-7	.	CASSPRGDSYEQYF	TGTGCCAGCTCACCCAGGGGCGACTCCTACGAGCAGTACTTC
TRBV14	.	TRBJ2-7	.	CASAPFRSSYEQYF	TGTGCCAGCGCTCCCTTTAGGAGCTCCTACGAGCAGTACTTC
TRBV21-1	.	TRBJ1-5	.	CASSKPTGTGDSNQPQHF	TGTGCCAGCAGCAAACCCACCGGGACAGGGGATAGCAATCAGCCCCAGCATTTT
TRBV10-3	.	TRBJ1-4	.	CAISAQDTEKLFF	TGTGCCATCAGTGCCCAGGATACCGAAAAACTGTTTTTT
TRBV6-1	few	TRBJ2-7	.	CASSTQGIEYEQYF	TGTGCCAGCAGTACCCAGGGGATTGAGTACGAGCAGTACTTC
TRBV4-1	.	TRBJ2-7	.	CASSQGHTYSYEQYF	TGCGCCAGCAGCCAAGGCCACACATACTCCTACGAGCAGTACTTC
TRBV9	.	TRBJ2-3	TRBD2	CASSVGASGGPTDTQYF	TGTGCCAGCAGCGTAGGGGCCAGCGGGGGGCCCACAGATACGCAGTATTTT
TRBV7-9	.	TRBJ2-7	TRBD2	CASRETSGGSYEQYF	TGTGCCAGCAGAGAAACTAGCGGGGGTTCCTACGAGCAGTACTTC
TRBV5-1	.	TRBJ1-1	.	CASSSGQKNTEAFF	TGCGCCAGCAGCTCGGGACAAAAGAACACTGAAGCTTTCTTT
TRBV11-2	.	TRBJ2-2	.	CASSPSNTGELFF	TGTGCCAGCAGCCCCTCCAACACCGGGGAGCTGTTTTTT
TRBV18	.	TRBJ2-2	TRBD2	CASSPLLSGGNTGELFF	TGTGCCAGCTCACCCCTCCTTAGCGGGGGAAACACCGGGGAGCTGTTTTTT
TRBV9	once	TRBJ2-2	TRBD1	CASSDGDRGSELFF	TGTGCCAGCAGCGATGGGGACAGAGGCTCGGAGCTGTTTTTT
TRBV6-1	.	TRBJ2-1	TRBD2	CASASGGNNEQFF	TGTGCCAGCGCTAGCGGGGGAAACAATGAGCAGTTCTTC
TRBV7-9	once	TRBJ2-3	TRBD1	CASSFDREQDTQYF	TGTGCCAGCAGCTTCGACAGGGAGCAAGATACGCAGTATTTT
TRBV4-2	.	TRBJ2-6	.	CASSQESVRGSGANVLTF	TGTGCCAGCAGCCAAGAATCGGTCAGGGGCTCTGGGGCCAACGTCCTGACTTTC
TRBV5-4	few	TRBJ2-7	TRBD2	CASSLGGAGGIHEQYF	TGTGCCAGCAGCTTGGGAGGAGCGGGGGGAATCCACGAGCAGTACTTC
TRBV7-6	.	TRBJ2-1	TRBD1	CASSLRQGESSYNEQFF	TGTGCCAGCAGCCTCAGACAGGGGGAAAGCTCCTACAATGAGCAGTTCTTC
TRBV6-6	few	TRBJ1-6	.	CASSYSRGSPLHF	TGTGCCAGCAGTTACTCGAGGGGGTCTCCCCTCCACTTT
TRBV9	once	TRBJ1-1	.	CASSARLNTEAFF	TGTGCCAGCAGCGCCCGTTTGAACACTGAAGCTTTCTTT
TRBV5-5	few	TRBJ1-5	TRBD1	CASSPTGVGQPQHF	TGTGCCAGCAGCCCTACAGGGGTGGGTCAGCCCCAGCATTTT
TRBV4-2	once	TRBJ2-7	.	CASSQVGGGGSYEQYF	TGTGCCAGCAGCCAAGTAGGCGGAGGGGGCTCCTACGAGCAGTACTTC
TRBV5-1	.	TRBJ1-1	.	CASSLVGPGTEAFF	TGCGCCAGCAGCTTGGTAGGCCCGGGCACTGAAGCTTTCTTT
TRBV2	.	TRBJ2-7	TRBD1	CASRVDWGTGGYEQYF	TGTGCCAGCAGAGTGGACTGGGGGACAGGGGGCTACGAGCAGTACTTC
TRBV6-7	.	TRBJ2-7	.	CASSYRGKEDGRVYEQYF	TGTGCCAGCAGTTACAGGGGCAAAGAGGACGGACGGGTCTACGAGCAGTACTTC
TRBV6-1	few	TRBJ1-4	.	CASSVRGGATNEKLFF	TGTGCCAGCAGTGTTAGGGGGGGGGCCACTAATGAAAAACTGTTTTTT
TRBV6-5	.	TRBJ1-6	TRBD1	CASRYTGGGSSPLHF	TGTGCCAGCAGATATACAGGGGGAGGAAGTTCACCCCTCCACTTT
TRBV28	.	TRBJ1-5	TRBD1	CAALTGGSNRPQHF	TGTGCCGCATTAACAGGGGGTTCCAATCGGCCCCAGCATTTT
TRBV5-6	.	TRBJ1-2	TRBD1	CASSLDRDRYGYTF	TGTGCCAGCAGCTTAGACAGGGACCGGTATGGCTACACCTTC
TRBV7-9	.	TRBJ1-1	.	CSSSFGAIEAFF	TGTTCCAGCAGCTTTGGAGCGATTGAAGCTTTCTTT
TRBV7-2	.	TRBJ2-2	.	CASSVDPGIGELFF	TGTGCCAGCAGCGTAGACCCGGGGATCGGGGAGCTGTTTTTT
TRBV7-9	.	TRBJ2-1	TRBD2	CASSGSGGSYNEQFF	TGTGCCAGCAGCGGTAGCGGGGGGTCCTACAATGAGCAGTTCTTC
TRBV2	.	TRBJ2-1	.	CASSEHGAGSSYEQFF	TGTGCCAGCAGTGAACATGGGGCGGGGAGTAGCTATGAGCAGTTCTTC
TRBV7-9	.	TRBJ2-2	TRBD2	CASRQGVAGSLTGELFF	TGTGCCAGCAGACAAGGGGTAGCGGGATCCCTTACCGGGGAGCTGTTTTTT
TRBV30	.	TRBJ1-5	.	CAWSVPWGGGQPQHF	TGTGCCTGGAGTGTCCCCTGGGGGGGTGGTCAGCCCCAGCATTTT
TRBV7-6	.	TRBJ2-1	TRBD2	CASSSLAGHYNEQFF	TGTGCCAGCAGCTCGCTAGCGGGGCACTACAATGAGCAGTTCTTC
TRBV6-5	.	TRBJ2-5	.	CASSYSTDQETQYF	TGTGCCAGCAGTTACTCGACAGACCAAGAGACCCAGTACTTC
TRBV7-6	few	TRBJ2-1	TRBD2	CASSRTGTSGGVEQFF	TGTGCCAGCAGCCGTACCGGGACTAGCGGGGGAGTTGAGCAGTTCTTC
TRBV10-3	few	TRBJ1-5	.	CAISGGMGLRF	TGTGCCATCAGTGGGGGCATGGGACTGCGTTTT
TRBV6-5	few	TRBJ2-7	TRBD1	CASSLSGTGPYEQYF	TGTGCCAGCAGTCTAAGCGGGACAGGGCCCTACGAGCAGTACTTC
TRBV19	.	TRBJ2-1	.	CASSIGTENNEQFF	TGTGCCAGTAGTATAGGAACAGAAAACAATGAGCAGTTCTTC
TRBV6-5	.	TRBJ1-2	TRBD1	CASSPDRGYGYTF	TGTGCCAGCAGTCCTGACAGGGGCTATGGCTACACCTTC
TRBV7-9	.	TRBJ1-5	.	CASSFGRENQPQHF	TGTGCCAGCAGCTTCGGACGGGAAAATCAGCCCCAGCATTTT
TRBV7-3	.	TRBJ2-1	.	CASSLNPASLQFF	TGTGCCAGCAGCCTCAACCCGGCTAGCTTGCAGTTCTTC
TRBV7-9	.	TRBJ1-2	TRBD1	CASSPPDRAPNYGYTF	TGTGCCAGCAGCCCTCCCGACAGGGCACCTAACTATGGCTACACCTTC